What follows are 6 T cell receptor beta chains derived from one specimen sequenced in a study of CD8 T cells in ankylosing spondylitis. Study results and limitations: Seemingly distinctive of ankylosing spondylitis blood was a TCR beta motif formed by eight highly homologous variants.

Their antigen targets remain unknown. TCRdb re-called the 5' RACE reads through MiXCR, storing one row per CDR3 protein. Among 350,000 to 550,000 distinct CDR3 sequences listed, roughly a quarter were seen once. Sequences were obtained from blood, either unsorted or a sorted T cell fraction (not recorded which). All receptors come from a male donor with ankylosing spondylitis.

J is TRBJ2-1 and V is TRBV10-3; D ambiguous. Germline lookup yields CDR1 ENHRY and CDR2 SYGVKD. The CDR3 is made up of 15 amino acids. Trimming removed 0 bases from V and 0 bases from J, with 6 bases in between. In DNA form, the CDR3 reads TGTGCCATCAGTGAGTCGGCCGACTCCTACAATGAGCAGTTCTTC. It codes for CAISESADSYNEQFF.

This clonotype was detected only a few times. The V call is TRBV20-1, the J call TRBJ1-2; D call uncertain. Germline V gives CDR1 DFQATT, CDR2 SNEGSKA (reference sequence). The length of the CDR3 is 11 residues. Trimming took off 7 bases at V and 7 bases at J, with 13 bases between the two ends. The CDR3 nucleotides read TGCAGTGGGAGGGAGGACGCTGGCTACACCTTC. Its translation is CSGREDAGYTF.

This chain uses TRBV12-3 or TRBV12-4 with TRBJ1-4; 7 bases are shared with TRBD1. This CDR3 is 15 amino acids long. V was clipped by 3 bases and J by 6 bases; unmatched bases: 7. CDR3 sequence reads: CASSFTGTDDEKLFF. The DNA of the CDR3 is TGTGCCAGCAGTTTCACCGGGACAGATGATGAAAAACTGTTTTTT.

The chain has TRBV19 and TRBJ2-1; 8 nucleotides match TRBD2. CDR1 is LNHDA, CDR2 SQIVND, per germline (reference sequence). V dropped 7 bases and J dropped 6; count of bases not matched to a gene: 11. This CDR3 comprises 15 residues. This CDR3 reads CASTPPGLGGNEQFF. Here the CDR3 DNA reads TGTGCCAGTACCCCCCCGGGACTAGGGGGCAATGAGCAGTTCTTC. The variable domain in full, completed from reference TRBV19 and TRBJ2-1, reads DGGITQSPKYLFRKEGQNVTLSCEQNLNHDAMYWYRQDPGQGLRLIYYSQIVNDFQKGDIAEGYSVSREKKESFPLTVTSAQKNPTAFYLCASTPPGLGGNEQFFGPGTRLTVL.

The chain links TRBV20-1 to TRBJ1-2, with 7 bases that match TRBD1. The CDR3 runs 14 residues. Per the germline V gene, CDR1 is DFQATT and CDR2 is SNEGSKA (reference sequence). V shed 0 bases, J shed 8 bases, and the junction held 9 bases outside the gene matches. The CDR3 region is CSARDLERGQGYTF. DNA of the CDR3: TGCAGTGCTAGAGATTTGGAGAGGGGGCAAGGCTACACCTTC.

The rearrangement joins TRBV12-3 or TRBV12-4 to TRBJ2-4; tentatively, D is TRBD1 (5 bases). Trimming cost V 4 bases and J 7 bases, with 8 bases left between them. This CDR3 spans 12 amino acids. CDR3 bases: TGTGCCAGCAGTTACAGACAGAACATTCAGTACTTC. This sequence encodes CASSYRQNIQYF.